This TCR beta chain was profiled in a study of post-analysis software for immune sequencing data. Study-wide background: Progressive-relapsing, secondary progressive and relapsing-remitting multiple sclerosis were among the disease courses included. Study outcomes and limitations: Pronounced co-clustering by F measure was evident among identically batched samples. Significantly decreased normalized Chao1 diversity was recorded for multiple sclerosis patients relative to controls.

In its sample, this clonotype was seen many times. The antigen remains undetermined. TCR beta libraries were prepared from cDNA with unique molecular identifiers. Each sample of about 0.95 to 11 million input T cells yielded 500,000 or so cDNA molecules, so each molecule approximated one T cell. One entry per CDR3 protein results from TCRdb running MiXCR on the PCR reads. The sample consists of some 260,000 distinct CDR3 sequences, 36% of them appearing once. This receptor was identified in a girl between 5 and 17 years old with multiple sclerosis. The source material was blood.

CDR3 loop: CASSRTEYEQYF. The CDR3 nucleotides read TGTGCCAGCAGCCGAACAGAGTACGAGCAGTACTTC. The chain carries TRBV6-1 and TRBJ2-7; no clear D. CDR1 is MNHNS, CDR2 SASEGT, per germline. This CDR3 region has 12 residues. V lost 6 bases and J 4 bases, leaving 10 bases between the germline ends.